This T cell receptor beta chain was obtained from a study of cytomegalovirus exposure and HLA in healthy donors. PCR amplification relied on 60 Vbeta primers (plus 13 Jbeta primers). The data were produced by immunoSEQ multiplex PCR, yet TCRdb's version contains in-frame clones alone and is incomplete. Among around 94,000 clones listed, roughly four fifths were seen once. The CDR3 consists of 11 residues. V gave up 5 bases and J gave up 5 bases, with 6 bases separating them. Germline lookup yields CDR1 PRHDT and CDR2 FYEKMQ (reference sequence). The clonotype was recovered from a woman in her thirties or forties in good health and CMV-seropositive. V usage is TRBV13 and J usage is TRBJ1-1; D is undetermined. Sample: PBMCs. CDR3 sequence (DNA): TGTGCCAGCAGCCAGAGGACTGAAGCTTTCTTT. Translating gives CASSQRTEAFF. Full variable domain (missing parts from reference TRBV13 and TRBJ1-1): AAGVIQSPRHLIKEKRETATLKCYPIPRHDTVYWYQQGPGQDPQFLISFYEKMQSDKGSIPDRFSAQQFSDYHSELNMSSLELGDSALYFCASSQRTEAFFGQGTRLTVV.